The rows below give T cell receptor beta chains drawn from one sample of a study of blood T cell repertoires in COVID-19. Sequencing used immunoSEQ multiplex PCR; TCRdb keeps in-frame clones, though not all of them. Of some 100,000 clones in the sample, roughly four fifths were seen once. The sequencing input was peripheral blood. The source of these receptors is a man aged 50-60 years with active or convalescent COVID-19. Each CDR3 is given with its conserved first and last residue. Clone size is stated in some rows and not others, as once, few, many or a class when expanded.

V gene	J gene	clone size	CDR3 protein
TRBV28	TRBJ1-2	.	CATNSGTGVLNYGYTF
TRBV5-1	TRBJ1-5	.	CASSFLPTGGGNQPQHF
TRBV6-6	TRBJ1-3	.	CASSYRGTGGNTIYF
TRBV5-1	TRBJ2-5	.	CASSPTGSQETQYF
TRBV25-1	TRBJ1-1	.	CASSETGGMNTEAFF
TRBV5-1	TRBJ2-5	once	CASSGGGGQETQYF
TRBV3-1/TRBV3-2	TRBJ2-3	.	CASSPAGPDTQYF
TRBV6-5	TRBJ1-1	.	CASSYSLQEKNTEAFF
TRBV5-4	TRBJ2-5	.	CASSPAGTGLETQYF
TRBV30	TRBJ1-2	.	CAWSVRQGANYGYTF
TRBV10-1	TRBJ1-2	few	CASSESQEYGYTF
TRBV5-1	TRBJ1-2	.	CASSLGQLSSNYGYTF
TRBV7-2	TRBJ2-1	.	CASSSSGGSYNEQFF
TRBV5-4	TRBJ2-1	.	CASSLEPSGSYNEQFF
TRBV7-9	TRBJ2-5	.	CASSPSGHSGETQYF
TRBV5-1	TRBJ2-1	.	CASSSGGGSSYNEQFF
TRBV6-5	TRBJ2-5	.	CASSYSTGGLQETQYF
TRBV28	TRBJ2-2	.	CASSFTDSGGELFF
TRBV3-1/TRBV3-2	TRBJ2-1	.	CASSPFTSDGSSYNEQFF
TRBV7-2	TRBJ2-3	.	CASSLDRGSDTQYF
TRBV7-6	TRBJ2-5	.	CASSLADRLLWETQYF
TRBV5-6	TRBJ2-2	.	CASSLFGLAGLNTGELFF
TRBV19	TRBJ1-2	.	CASRSTGEDGYTF
TRBV7-2	TRBJ1-3	.	CASSLGQGRIGNTIYF
TRBV5-6	TRBJ1-2	once	CASTRRGGANYGYTF
TRBV7-2	TRBJ2-5	.	CASSLVTGEETQYF
TRBV7-2	TRBJ2-3	.	CASSLGRGGQLDTQYF
TRBV11-2	TRBJ2-1	.	CASSSLAGGYNEQFF
TRBV6-2/TRBV6-3	TRBJ1-6	.	CASSSTGGHSPLHF
TRBV18	TRBJ1-5	.	CASSPATGNSNQPQHF
TRBV5-6	TRBJ1-2	.	CASGRTDTYGYTF
TRBV13	TRBJ2-1	once	CASSFSPGADEQFF
TRBV5-4	TRBJ1-6	.	CASSPRGGVNSPLHF